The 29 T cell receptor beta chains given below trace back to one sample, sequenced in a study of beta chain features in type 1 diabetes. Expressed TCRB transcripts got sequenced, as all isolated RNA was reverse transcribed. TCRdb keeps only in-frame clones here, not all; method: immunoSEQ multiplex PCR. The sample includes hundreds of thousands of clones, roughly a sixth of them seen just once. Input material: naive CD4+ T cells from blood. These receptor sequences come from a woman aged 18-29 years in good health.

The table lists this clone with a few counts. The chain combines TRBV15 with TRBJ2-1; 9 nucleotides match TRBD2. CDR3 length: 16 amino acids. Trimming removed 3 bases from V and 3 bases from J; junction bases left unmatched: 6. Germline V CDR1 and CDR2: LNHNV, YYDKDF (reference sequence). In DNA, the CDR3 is TGTGCCACCAGCAGGCGTAGCGGGAGCGTCTACAATGAGCAGTTCTTC. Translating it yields CATSRRSGSVYNEQFF. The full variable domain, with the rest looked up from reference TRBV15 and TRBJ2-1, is DAMVIQNPRYQVTQFGKPVTLSCSQTLNHNVMYWYQQKSSQAPKLLFHYYDKDFNNEADTPDNFQSRRPNTSFCFLDIRSPGLGDTAMYLCATSRRSGSVYNEQFFGPGTRLTVL.

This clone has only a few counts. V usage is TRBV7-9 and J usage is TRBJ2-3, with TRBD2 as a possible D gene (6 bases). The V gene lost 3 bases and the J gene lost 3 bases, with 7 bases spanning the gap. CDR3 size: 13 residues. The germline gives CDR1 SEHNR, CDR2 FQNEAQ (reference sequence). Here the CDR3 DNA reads TGTGCCAGCAGCTTCGGGAGTACAGATACGCAGTATTTT. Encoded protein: CASSFGSTDTQYF.

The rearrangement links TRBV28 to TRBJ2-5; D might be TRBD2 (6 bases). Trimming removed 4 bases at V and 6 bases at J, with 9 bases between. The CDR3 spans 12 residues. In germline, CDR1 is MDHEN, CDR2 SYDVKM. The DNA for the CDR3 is TGTGCCAGCAGTTCTGGGGGGAAGACCCAGTACTTC. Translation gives CASSSGGKTQYF.

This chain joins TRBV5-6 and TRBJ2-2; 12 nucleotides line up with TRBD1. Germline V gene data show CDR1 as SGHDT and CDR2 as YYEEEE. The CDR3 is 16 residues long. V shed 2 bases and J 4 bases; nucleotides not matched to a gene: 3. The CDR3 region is CASSFAGQGATGELFF. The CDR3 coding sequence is TGTGCCAGCAGCTTTGCGGGACAGGGGGCCACCGGGGAGCTGTTTTTT. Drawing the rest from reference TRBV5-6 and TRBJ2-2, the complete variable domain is DAGVTQSPTHLIKTRGQQVTLRCSPKSGHDTVSWYQQALGQGPQFIFQYYEEEERQRGNFPDRFSGHQFPNYSSELNVNALLLGDSALYLCASSFAGQGATGELFFGEGSRLTVL.

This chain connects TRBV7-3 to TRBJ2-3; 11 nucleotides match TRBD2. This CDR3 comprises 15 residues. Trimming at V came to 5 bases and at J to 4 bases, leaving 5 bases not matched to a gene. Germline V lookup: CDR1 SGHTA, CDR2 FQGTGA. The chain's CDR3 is CASSQTSGSADTQYF. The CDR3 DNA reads TGTGCCAGCAGCCAAACTAGCGGGAGCGCAGATACGCAGTATTTT.

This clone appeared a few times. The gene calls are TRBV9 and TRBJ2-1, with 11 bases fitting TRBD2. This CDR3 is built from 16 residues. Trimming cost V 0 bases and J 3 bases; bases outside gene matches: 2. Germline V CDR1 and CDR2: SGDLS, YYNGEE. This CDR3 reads CASSVELAGVYNEQFF. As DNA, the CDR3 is TGTGCCAGCAGCGTAGAACTAGCGGGAGTCTACAATGAGCAGTTCTTC.

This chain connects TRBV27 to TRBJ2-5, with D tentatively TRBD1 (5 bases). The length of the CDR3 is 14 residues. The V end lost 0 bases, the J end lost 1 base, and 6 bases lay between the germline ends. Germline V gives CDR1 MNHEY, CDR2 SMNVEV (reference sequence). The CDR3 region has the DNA TGTGCCAGCAGTTTATCGACAGCCCAAGAGACCCAGTACTTC. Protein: CASSLSTAQETQYF.

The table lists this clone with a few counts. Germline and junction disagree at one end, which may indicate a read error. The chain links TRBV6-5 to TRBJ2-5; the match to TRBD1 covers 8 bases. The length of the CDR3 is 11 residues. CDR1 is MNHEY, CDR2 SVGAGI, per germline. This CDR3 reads CASSYQDRAHF. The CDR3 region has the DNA TGTGCCAGCAGTTACCAGGACAGGGCTCACTTC.

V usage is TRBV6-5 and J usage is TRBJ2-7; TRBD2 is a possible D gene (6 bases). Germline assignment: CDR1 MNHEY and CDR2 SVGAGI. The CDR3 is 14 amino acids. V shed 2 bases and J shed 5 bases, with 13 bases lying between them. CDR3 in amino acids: CASSYGGNYNEQYF. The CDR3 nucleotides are TGTGCCAGCAGTTACGGCGGGAATTATAACGAGCAGTACTTC.

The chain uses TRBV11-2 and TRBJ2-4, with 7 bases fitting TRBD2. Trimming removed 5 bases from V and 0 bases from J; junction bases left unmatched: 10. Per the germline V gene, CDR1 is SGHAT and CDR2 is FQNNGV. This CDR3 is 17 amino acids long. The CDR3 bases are TGTGCCAGCAGCCAAGAGTTCAGCGGGGCAGCCAAAAACATTCAGTACTTC. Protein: CASSQEFSGAAKNIQYF.

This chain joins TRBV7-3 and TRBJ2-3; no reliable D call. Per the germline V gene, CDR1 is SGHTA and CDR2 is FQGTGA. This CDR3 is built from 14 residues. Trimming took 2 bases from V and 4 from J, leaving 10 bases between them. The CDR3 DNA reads TGTGCCAGCAGCTTATTACCGGGCTCAGATACGCAGTATTTT. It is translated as CASSLLPGSDTQYF. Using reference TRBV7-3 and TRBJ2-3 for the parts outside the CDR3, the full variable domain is GAGVSQTPSNKVTEKGKYVELRCDPISGHTALYWYRQSLGQGPEFLIYFQGTGAADDSGLPNDRFFAVRPEGSVSTLKIQRTERGDSAVYLCASSLLPGSDTQYFGPGTRLTVL.

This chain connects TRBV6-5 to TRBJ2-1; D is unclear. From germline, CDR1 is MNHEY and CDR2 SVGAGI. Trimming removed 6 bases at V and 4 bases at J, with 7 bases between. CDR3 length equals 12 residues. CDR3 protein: CASSSQYNEQFF. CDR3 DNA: TGTGCCAGCAGCTCACAATACAATGAGCAGTTCTTC.

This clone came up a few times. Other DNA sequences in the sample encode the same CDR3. CDR3 nucleotides: TGTGCCAGCAGCTTAAACAGAGTCTACGAGCAGTACTTC. Its translation: CASSLNRVYEQYF. The rearrangement joins TRBV7-2 to TRBJ2-7, with D unclear. CDR3 length: 13 amino acids. V dropped 2 bases and J dropped 3 bases, with 8 bases sitting between them. Germline CDR1 reads SGHTA; CDR2 reads FQGNSA.

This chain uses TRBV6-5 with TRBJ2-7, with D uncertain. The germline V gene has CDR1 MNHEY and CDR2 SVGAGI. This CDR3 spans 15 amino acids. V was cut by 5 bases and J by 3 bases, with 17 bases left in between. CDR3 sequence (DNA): TGTGCCAGCAGTCCCCGATGGGCGGCAGGCTACGAGCAGTACTTC. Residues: CASSPRWAAGYEQYF.

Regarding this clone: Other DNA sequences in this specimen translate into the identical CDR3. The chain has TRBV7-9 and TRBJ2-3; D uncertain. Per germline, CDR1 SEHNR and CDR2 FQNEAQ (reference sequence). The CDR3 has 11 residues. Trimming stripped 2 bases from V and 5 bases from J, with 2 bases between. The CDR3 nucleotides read TGTGCCAGCAGCTTACGAGATACGCAGTATTTT. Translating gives CASSLRDTQYF. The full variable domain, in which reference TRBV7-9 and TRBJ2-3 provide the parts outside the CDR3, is DTGVSQNPRHKITKRGQNVTFRCDPISEHNRLYWYRQTLGQGPEFLTYFQNEAQLEKSRLLSDRFSAERPKGSFSTLEIQRTEQGDSAMYLCASSLRDTQYFGPGTRLTVL.

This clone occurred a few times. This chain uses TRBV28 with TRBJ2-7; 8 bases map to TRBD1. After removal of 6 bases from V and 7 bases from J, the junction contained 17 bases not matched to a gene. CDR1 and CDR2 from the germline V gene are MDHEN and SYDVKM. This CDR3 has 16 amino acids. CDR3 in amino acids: CASRSDRGPLGWEQYF. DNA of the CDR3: TGTGCCAGCAGATCCGACAGGGGCCCTCTAGGGTGGGAGCAGTACTTC.

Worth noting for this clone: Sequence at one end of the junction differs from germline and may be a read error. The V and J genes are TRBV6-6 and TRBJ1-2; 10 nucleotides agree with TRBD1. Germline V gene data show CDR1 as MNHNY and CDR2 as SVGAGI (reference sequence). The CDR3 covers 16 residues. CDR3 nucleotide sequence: TGTGCCATCAGTGGCGGGACAGGGGAAGCCTCCTATGGCTACACCTTC. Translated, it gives CAISGGTGEASYGYTF.

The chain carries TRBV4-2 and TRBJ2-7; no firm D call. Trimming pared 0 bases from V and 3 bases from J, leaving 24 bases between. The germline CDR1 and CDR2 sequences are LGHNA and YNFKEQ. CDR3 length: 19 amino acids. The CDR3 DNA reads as TGTGCCAGCAGCCAAGATCTGGCTCTCATCTCGCCGGTCCTCTACGAGCAGTACTTC. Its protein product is CASSQDLALISPVLYEQYF.

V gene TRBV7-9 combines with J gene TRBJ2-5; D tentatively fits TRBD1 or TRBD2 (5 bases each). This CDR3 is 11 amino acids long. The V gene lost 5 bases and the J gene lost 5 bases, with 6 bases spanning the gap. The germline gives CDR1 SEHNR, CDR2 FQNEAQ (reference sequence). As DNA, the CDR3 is TGTGCCAGCAGCGAGGGGGAGACCCAGTACTTC. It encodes CASSEGETQYF.

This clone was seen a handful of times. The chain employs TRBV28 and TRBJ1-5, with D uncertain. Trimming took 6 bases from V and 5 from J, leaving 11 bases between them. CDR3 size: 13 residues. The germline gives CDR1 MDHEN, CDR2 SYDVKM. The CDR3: CASRGRSDQPQHF. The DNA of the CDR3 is TGTGCCAGCAGGGGCAGATCGGATCAGCCCCAGCATTTT.

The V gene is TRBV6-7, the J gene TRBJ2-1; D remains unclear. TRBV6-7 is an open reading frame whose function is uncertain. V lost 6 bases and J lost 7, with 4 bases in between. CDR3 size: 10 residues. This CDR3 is CASRGNEQFF. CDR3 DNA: TGTGCCAGCAGAGGAAATGAGCAGTTCTTC.

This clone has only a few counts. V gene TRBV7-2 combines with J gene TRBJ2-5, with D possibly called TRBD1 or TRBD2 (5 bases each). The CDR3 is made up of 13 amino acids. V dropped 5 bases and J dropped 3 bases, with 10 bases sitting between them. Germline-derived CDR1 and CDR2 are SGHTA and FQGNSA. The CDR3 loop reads CASSRGVEETQYF. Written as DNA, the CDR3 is TGTGCCAGCAGCAGGGGAGTGGAAGAGACCCAGTACTTC.

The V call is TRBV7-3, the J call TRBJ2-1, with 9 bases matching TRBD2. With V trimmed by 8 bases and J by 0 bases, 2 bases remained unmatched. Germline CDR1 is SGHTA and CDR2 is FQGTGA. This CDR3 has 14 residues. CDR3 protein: CASGSGSSYNEQFF. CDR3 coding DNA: TGTGCCAGCGGTAGCGGGAGCTCCTACAATGAGCAGTTCTTC. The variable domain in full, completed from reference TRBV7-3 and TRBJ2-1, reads GAGVSQTPSNKVTEKGKYVELRCDPISGHTALYWYRQSLGQGPEFLIYFQGTGAADDSGLPNDRFFAVRPEGSVSTLKIQRTERGDSAVYLCASGSGSSYNEQFFGPGTRLTVL.

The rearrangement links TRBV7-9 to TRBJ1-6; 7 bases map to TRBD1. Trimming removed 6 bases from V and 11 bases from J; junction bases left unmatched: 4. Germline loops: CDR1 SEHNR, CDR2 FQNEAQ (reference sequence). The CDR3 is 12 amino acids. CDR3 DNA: TGTGCCAGCAGTCAGACAGGGCCACCCCTCCACTTT. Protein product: CASSQTGPPLHF.

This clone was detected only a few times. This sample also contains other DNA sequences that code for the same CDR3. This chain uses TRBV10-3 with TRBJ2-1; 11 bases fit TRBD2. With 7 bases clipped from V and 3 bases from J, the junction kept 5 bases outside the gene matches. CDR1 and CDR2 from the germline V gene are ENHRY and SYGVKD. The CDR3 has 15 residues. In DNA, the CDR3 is TGTGCCATCAAATCCGGGACTAGCGGCTACAATGAGCAGTTCTTC. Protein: CAIKSGTSGYNEQFF.

The DNA for the CDR3 is TGCGCCAGCAGCTTCGGATCTGTATGGGGGACAGATACGCAGTATTTT. Its protein is CASSFGSVWGTDTQYF. The rearrangement uses TRBV5-1 and TRBJ2-3; D possibly uses TRBD1 or TRBD2 (5 bases each). V was trimmed by 2 bases and J by 3 bases, leaving 16 bases between them. Germline V gives CDR1 SGHRS, CDR2 YFSETQ. This CDR3 comprises 16 residues.

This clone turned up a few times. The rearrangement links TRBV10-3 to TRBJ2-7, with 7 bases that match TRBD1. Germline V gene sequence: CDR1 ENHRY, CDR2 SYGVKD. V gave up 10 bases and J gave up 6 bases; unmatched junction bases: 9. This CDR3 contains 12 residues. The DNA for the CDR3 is TGTGCCAACCCTCGACAGGGCCTCGAGCAGTACTTC. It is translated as CANPRQGLEQYF.

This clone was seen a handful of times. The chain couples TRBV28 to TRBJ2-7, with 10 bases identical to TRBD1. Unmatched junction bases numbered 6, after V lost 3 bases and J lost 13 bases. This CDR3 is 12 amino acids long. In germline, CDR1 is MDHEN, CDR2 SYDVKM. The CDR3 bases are TGTGCCAGCAGTTTGTGGGACAGGGGCAGATACTTC. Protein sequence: CASSLWDRGRYF.

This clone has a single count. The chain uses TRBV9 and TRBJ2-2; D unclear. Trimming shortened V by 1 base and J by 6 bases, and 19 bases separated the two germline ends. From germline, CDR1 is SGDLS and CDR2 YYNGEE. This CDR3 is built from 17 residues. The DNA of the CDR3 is TGTGCCAGCAGCGTAAGATCAGGACCTTCTGGGTCCGGGGAGCTGTTTTTT. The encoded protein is CASSVRSGPSGSGELFF.